This T cell receptor beta chain stems from a study of spatial heterogeneity in lung cancer. Study at large: Sequencing consistently turned up more beta-chain sequences than alpha-chain sequences.

Whole-study findings and limits: There were more appearances of ubiquitous expanded tumor TCRs in blood at resection than at follow-up.

Worth noting for this clonotype: Its antigen remains unidentified.

Specified time point: sample taken at primary tumor resection. Without sorting, whole RNA was sequenced from tumor, nontumor lung or frozen PBMC. Samples were obtained from approximately 76 donors, all untreated early-stage non-small cell lung cancer patients. CDR3 size: 15 residues. J lost 6 bases, V lost 2 bases, and 10 bases had no gene match. Germline V gene lookup returns CDR1 SGHTS and CDR2 YDEGEE. The library protocol tagged each TCR cDNA with a unique molecular identifier. TCRdb redid the calling of the 5' RACE reads with MiXCR, one entry per CDR3 protein. The sample holds about 38,000 distinct CDR3 sequences, around 7.2% seen once.

Sequenced material: PBMCs, taken at surgery. The chain couples TRBV5-8 to TRBJ1-1, with TRBD1 matching 7 bases. This clonotype originated in a male donor with early-stage non-small cell lung cancer. The CDR3 loop reads CASSFSDRVWSEAFF. DNA of the CDR3: TGTGCCAGCAGCTTCAGTGACAGGGTGTGGTCTGAAGCTTTCTTT.